The T cell receptor beta chain under discussion was sequenced for a study of T-cell reconstitution after alpha-beta-depleted transplantation in children. Study results and caveats: T-cell numbers and diversity, one year after transplant, stemmed largely from T cells that were newly produced.

CDR3 length equals 14 residues. Trimming removed 1 base from V and 3 bases from J, with 9 bases in between. The germline CDR1 and CDR2 sequences are MNHNS and SASEGT. It was with unique molecular identifiers that the TCRbeta library was prepared. TCRdb used MiXCR to reprocess the PCR reads, holding one entry per CDR3 protein. The table lists about 27,000 distinct CDR3 sequences, 15% to 20% of them singletons. With regard to this clonotype: The antigen is undetermined.

This receptor was obtained from a male patient between 2 and 10 years old who had a stem cell transplant for acute lymphoblastic leukemia, so the T cells may come from the graft donor. Specimen: PBMCs, mostly from graft donor cells, collected 60 days after TCRalphabeta/CD19-depleted stem cell transplant. The rearrangement joins TRBV6-1 to TRBJ1-2; no reliable D call. CDR3 nucleotides: TGTGCCAGCAGTGAAGGTCCACACGACTATGGCTACACCTTC. As protein: CASSEGPHDYGYTF.